The clone carrying this T cell receptor (beta chain) showed up just a few times. The antigen is unknown. This entry belongs to a study of cytomegalovirus exposure and HLA in healthy donors. PCR involved 60 Vbeta and 13 Jbeta primers. The data were produced by immunoSEQ multiplex PCR, yet TCRdb's version contains in-frame clones alone and is incomplete. Of over 130,000 clones in the sample, approximately 83% are singletons; the top ten hold approximately 2.4%. These donors counted as nominally healthy when sampled, but unrecorded immune exposures were likely. The study's findings and limits: Judged likely to be a sequencing artifact was a cluster of highly shared sequence variants.

The sample taken for sequencing was PBMCs. The clonotype originates from a male donor in good health and CMV-seronegative.

CDR3 amino acids: CAISPGQNNEKLFF. Here the CDR3 DNA reads TGTGCCATCAGCCCGGGACAGAACAATGAAAAACTGTTTTTT. This chain links TRBV10-3 with TRBJ1-4; 7 nucleotides agree with TRBD1. The V and J ends lost 6 bases and 5 bases, in that order; junction bases with no gene match: 6. CDR1 and CDR2 (germline): ENHRY, SYGVKD. The CDR3 contains 14 residues.